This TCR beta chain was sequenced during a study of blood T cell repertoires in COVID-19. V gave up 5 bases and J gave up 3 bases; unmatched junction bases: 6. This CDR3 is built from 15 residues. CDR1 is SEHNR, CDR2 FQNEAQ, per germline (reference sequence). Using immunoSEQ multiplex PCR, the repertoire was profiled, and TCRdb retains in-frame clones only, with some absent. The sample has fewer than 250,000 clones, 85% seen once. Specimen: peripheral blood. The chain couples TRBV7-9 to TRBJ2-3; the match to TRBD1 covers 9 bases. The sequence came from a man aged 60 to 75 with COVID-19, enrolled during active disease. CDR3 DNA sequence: TGTGCCAGCAGCCCTCGGACAGGGGATACAGATACGCAGTATTTT. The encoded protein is CASSPRTGDTDTQYF. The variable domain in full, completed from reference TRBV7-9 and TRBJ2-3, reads DTGVSQNPRHKITKRGQNVTFRCDPISEHNRLYWYRQTLGQGPEFLTYFQNEAQLEKSRLLSDRFSAERPKGSFSTLEIQRTEQGDSAMYLCASSPRTGDTDTQYFGPGTRLTVL.